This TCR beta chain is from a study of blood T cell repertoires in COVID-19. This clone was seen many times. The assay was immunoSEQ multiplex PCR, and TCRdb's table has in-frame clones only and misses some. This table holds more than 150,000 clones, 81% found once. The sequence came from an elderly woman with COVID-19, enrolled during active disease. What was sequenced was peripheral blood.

The CDR3 reads CASSLVQGDRGEQFF. As DNA, the CDR3 is TGTGCCAGCAGCTTAGTACAGGGGGACCGCGGCGAGCAGTTCTTC. The chain couples TRBV7-9 to TRBJ2-1; 8 bases match TRBD1. The germline CDR1 and CDR2 sequences are SEHNR and FQNEAQ (reference sequence). After removal of 1 base from V and 10 bases from J, the junction contained 9 bases not matched to a gene. The CDR3 length is 15 residues.